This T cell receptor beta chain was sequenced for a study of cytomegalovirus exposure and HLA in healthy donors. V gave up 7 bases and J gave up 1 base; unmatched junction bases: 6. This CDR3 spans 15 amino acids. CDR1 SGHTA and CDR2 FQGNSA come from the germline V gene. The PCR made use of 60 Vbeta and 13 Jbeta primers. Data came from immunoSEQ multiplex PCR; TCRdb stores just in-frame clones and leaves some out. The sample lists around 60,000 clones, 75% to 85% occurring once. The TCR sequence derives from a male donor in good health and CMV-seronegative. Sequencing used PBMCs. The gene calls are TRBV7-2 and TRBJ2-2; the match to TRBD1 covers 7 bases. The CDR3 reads CASTTWDRNTGELFF. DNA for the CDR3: TGTGCCAGCACCACTTGGGACAGGAACACCGGGGAGCTGTTTTTT.